The 19 T cell receptor beta chains below come from one sample, sequenced in a study of blood T cell repertoires in COVID-19. Using immunoSEQ multiplex PCR, the repertoire was profiled, and TCRdb retains in-frame clones only, with some absent. The repertoire has 45,000 to 60,000 clones, more than 80% of them found once; the top ten carry roughly 2%. The source material was peripheral blood. Every receptor here comes from a human donor in a cohort sampled during active COVID-19.

This clone was found once. The V gene is TRBV7-6, the J gene TRBJ2-1, with D perhaps TRBD2 (6 bases). The germline gives CDR1 SGHVS, CDR2 FNYEAQ. The CDR3 is made up of 13 amino acids. Trimming removed 5 bases at V and 9 bases at J, with 14 bases between. This CDR3 reads CASSALEGGEQFF. The CDR3, as DNA: TGTGCCAGCAGCGCCTTAGAGGGAGGTGAGCAGTTCTTC.

This clone was found a few times. The chain combines TRBV15 with TRBJ2-7; no clear D gene. The germline V gene encodes CDR1 LNHNV and CDR2 YYDKDF (reference sequence). CDR3 length: 12 amino acids. The V end lost 4 bases, the J end lost 3 bases, and 7 bases lay between the germline ends. The CDR3 reads CATSISNYEQYF. CDR3 sequence (DNA): TGTGCCACCAGCATCTCTAACTACGAGCAGTACTTC.

This chain uses TRBV4-1 with TRBJ1-1; 7 nucleotides agree with TRBD1. The CDR3 covers 14 residues. Germline-derived CDR1 and CDR2 are MGHRA and YSYEKL. V was pared by 6 bases and J by 0 bases, with 4 bases of the junction left unmatched. In nucleotides, the CDR3 is TGCGCCAGCAGACACGGGACAGTGAACACTGAAGCTTTCTTT. This codes for CASRHGTVNTEAFF.

The chain links TRBV5-1 to TRBJ2-7; 10 positions match TRBD2. This CDR3 is built from 18 residues. Germline CDR1 SGHRS, CDR2 YFSETQ. V was pared by 4 bases and J by 1 base, with 14 bases of the junction left unmatched. CDR3 region: CASSGGGLAGASSYEQYF. Here the CDR3 DNA reads TGCGCCAGCAGCGGAGGGGGTCTAGCGGGAGCCTCTTCCTACGAGCAGTACTTC.

In DNA, the CDR3 is TGTGCCAGCTCTCGGGACAGCTCTGGAAACACCATATATTTT. This sequence encodes CASSRDSSGNTIYF. This sequence joins TRBV18 and TRBJ1-3, with 7 nucleotides matching TRBD1. The J segment lost 0 bases and the V segment lost 6 bases, leaving 2 bases of the junction unmatched. The CDR3 totals 14 residues. Per germline, CDR1 KGHSH and CDR2 LQKENI. Based on the CDR3 plus reference TRBV18 and TRBJ1-3, the full variable domain is NAGVMQNPRHLVRRRGQEARLRCSPMKGHSHVYWYRQLPEEGLKFMVYLQKENIIDESGMPKERFSAEFPKEGPSILRIQQVVRGDSAAYFCASSRDSSGNTIYFGEGSWLTVV.

The chain employs TRBV7-9 and TRBJ1-2; D is unclear. Trimming stripped 4 bases from V and 8 bases from J, with 11 bases between. Germline V lookup: CDR1 SEHNR, CDR2 FQNEAQ (reference sequence). The CDR3 contains 12 residues. The DNA for the CDR3 is TGTGCCAGCAGCTGGGTTGAGGGCGGCTACACCTTC. Its translation: CASSWVEGGYTF.

By sample fraction, this clone is medium-sized. CDR3 in amino acids: CASTLRQGARGYTF. The CDR3 DNA is TGTGCCAGTACCCTCCGGCAGGGGGCGCGGGGCTACACCTTC. The chain recombines TRBV19 with TRBJ1-2; 8 bases line up with TRBD1. Unmatched junction bases numbered 12, after V lost 7 bases and J lost 8 bases. The germline V gene has CDR1 LNHDA and CDR2 SQIVND (reference sequence). The CDR3 has 14 residues.

V usage is TRBV21-1 and J usage is TRBJ1-6; the table's D gene call, TRBD1, was not cross checked with the DNA. TRBV21-1 is termed a pseudogene. The CDR3 length is 18 residues. CDR3 in amino acids: CASSKDPSGAGKNSPLHF. The CDR3, as DNA: TGTGCCAGCAGCAAAGATCCTTCAGGGGCCGGAAAGAATTCACCCCTCCACTTT.

The chain combines TRBV11-2 with TRBJ2-5, with 7 bases identical to TRBD1. Germline V CDR1 and CDR2: SGHAT, FQNNGV. The CDR3 is 16 amino acids. V trimming: 5 bases; J trimming: 2 bases; junction bases outside the gene matches: 11. CDR3 region: CASSHPVRRGQETQYF. CDR3 bases: TGTGCCAGCAGCCACCCGGTCCGCAGGGGGCAAGAGACCCAGTACTTC.

V is TRBV27 and J is TRBJ2-1, with 7 bases lining up with TRBD2. V dropped 4 bases and J dropped 6; count of bases not matched to a gene: 9. Germline CDR1 MNHEY, CDR2 SMNVEV (reference sequence). There are 15 residues in the CDR3. CDR3 amino acids: CASSYPGLLINEQFF. DNA of the CDR3: TGTGCCAGCAGTTATCCGGGACTATTAATCAATGAGCAGTTCTTC.

The chain recombines TRBV10-3 with TRBJ2-2, with D tentatively TRBD1 (6 bases). V was trimmed by 7 bases and J by 7 bases, leaving 13 bases between them. The germline V gene has CDR1 ENHRY and CDR2 SYGVKD. This CDR3 is 13 amino acids long. The CDR3 DNA sequence: TGTGCCATCACGGCAGGGGTAGGCGGGGAGCTGTTTTTT. Translating gives CAITAGVGGELFF.

This chain uses TRBV6-5 with TRBJ2-5, with D possibly being TRBD2 (5 bases). This CDR3 spans 12 amino acids. Germline-derived CDR1 and CDR2 are MNHEY and SVGAGI. The V and J ends lost 6 bases and 4 bases respectively, with 9 bases between them. CDR3 in DNA: TGTGCCAGCAGGGGCGGGCGAGAGACCCAGTACTTC. Its protein product is CASRGGRETQYF.

As for this clone: Sequence at one end of the junction differs from germline and may be a read error. This chain joins TRBV27 and TRBJ1-1, with TRBD1 matching over 7 bases. Germline assignment: CDR1 MNHEY and CDR2 SMNVEV (reference sequence). This CDR3 region has 14 residues. CDR3 residues: CASSLQGVKTEAFF. The CDR3 DNA sequence: TGTGCCAGCAGTTTACAGGGGGTGAAGACTGAAGCTTTCTTT.

V gene TRBV15 combines with J gene TRBJ1-1, with D hard to call. The CDR3 loop spans 13 amino acids. CDR1 LNHNV and CDR2 YYDKDF come from the germline V gene (reference sequence). Deletions cut 1 base from V and 2 bases from J, with 5 bases between. In nucleotides, the CDR3 is TGTGCCACCAGCAGAGTCCAAAACACTGAAGCTTTCTTT. It codes for CATSRVQNTEAFF.

This clone was recorded once. V usage is TRBV4-3 and J usage is TRBJ2-1; 8 bases align to TRBD1. Looked up from germline, CDR1 is LGHNA and CDR2 is YSLEER. Germline trimming cut 3 bases from V and 6 bases from J; bases unmatched to any gene: 10. The CDR3 has 16 residues. The CDR3 DNA follows: TGCGCCAGCAGCCAGCCCGACAGGGGACGGGTCAATGAGCAGTTCTTC. Translated: CASSQPDRGRVNEQFF.

J is TRBJ2-7 and V is TRBV5-1; D unresolved. Trimming shortened V by 0 bases and J by 0 bases, and 7 bases separated the two germline ends. The CDR3 runs 14 residues. CDR1 and CDR2 from the germline V gene are SGHRS and YFSETQ. The CDR3 DNA reads as TGCGCCAGCAGCTTGGGTCCTAGCTCCTACGAGCAGTACTTC. It specifies CASSLGPSSYEQYF.

The V gene is TRBV4-2, the J gene TRBJ2-1; D remains ambiguous. V was shortened by 1 base and J by 4 bases, with 8 bases between the two germline ends. Per germline, CDR1 LGHNA and CDR2 YNFKEQ. The CDR3 is 14 amino acids. The CDR3 DNA reads TGTGCCAGCAGCCAAGTAGAGTATTACAATGAGCAGTTCTTC. Encoded protein: CASSQVEYYNEQFF.

This clone occurred once. J is TRBJ2-3 and V is TRBV13, with D perhaps matching TRBD1 (6 bases). CDR1 and CDR2 (germline): PRHDT, FYEKMQ (reference sequence). Trimming took off 5 bases at V and 2 bases at J, with 17 bases between the two ends. This CDR3 region has 16 residues. CDR3 region: CASSRYREGNTDTQYF. Written as DNA, the CDR3 is TGTGCCAGCAGCCGGTACAGGGAAGGGAACACAGATACGCAGTATTTT. Filled out from reference TRBV13 and TRBJ2-3, the complete variable domain reads AAGVIQSPRHLIKEKRETATLKCYPIPRHDTVYWYQQGPGQDPQFLISFYEKMQSDKGSIPDRFSAQQFSDYHSELNMSSLELGDSALYFCASSRYREGNTDTQYFGPGTRLTVL.

This clone has a single count. As DNA, the CDR3 is TGTGCCAGCAGCTTGGGTGACAGGGATGGCTACACCTTC. It specifies CASSLGDRDGYTF. The chain uses TRBV5-5 and TRBJ1-2; TRBD1 matches 7 bases. Germline V gene lookup returns CDR1 SGHKS and CDR2 YYEKEE (reference sequence). J was trimmed by 6 bases and V by 0 bases; bases with no gene match: 2. This CDR3 is built from 13 residues. The full variable domain, its missing parts supplied by reference TRBV5-5 and TRBJ1-2, is DAGVTQSPTHLIKTRGQQVTLRCSPISGHKSVSWYQQVLGQGPQFIFQYYEKEERGRGNFPDRFSARQFPNYSSELNVNALLLGDSALYLCASSLGDRDGYTFGSGTRLTVV.